Detailed here is one T cell receptor beta chain. Its antigen is not identified. The data stem from a study of T-cell reconstitution after alpha-beta-depleted transplantation in children. General study results and limits: T-cell counts and diversity at one year following transplant were attributed mainly to newly produced T cells. At around two months after transplant, the alpha-beta T cells were reportedly derived from several hundred expanded clones that came from non-depleted graft cells. Recipient T cells and thymic progenitors that survived gave rise to the high TCRbeta diversity observed at day 60 in some patients.

The CDR3 runs to 13 residues. In germline, CDR1 is DFQATT, CDR2 SNEGSKA (reference sequence). V was cut by 3 bases and J by 0 bases, with 7 bases left in between. A library of TCRbeta sequences, prepared with unique molecular identifiers, was generated. TCRdb called the PCR reads again in MiXCR, with one record for every CDR3 protein. Among 400,000 to 450,000 distinct CDR3 sequences listed, around two fifths were seen once. V is TRBV20-1 and J is TRBJ2-3; no definite D call. The sequencing used PBMCs, collected before TCRalphabeta/CD19-depleted stem cell transplant. The source of this sequence is a girl aged 2-15 years with aplastic anemia, due to receive a stem cell transplant. CDR3 region: CSASGSSTDTQYF. The DNA for the CDR3 is TGCAGTGCTAGTGGCTCTAGCACAGATACGCAGTATTTT.